What follows are 5 T cell receptor beta chains derived from one specimen sequenced in a study of T cells after yellow fever vaccination. TCRdb re-derived calls from the 5' RACE reads in MiXCR, one entry per CDR3 protein. The sample records about 260,000 distinct CDR3 sequences, approximately 12% being singletons. Sequencing was performed on CD4+ T cells sorted from PBMCs, taken 45 days after the yellow fever booster vaccination. The source is a man under 40 who received the YFV17D yellow fever vaccine.

The chain couples TRBV7-2 to TRBJ1-1; D is undetermined. Germline-derived CDR1 and CDR2 are SGHTA and FQGNSA. The CDR3 has 12 residues. Trimming stripped 2 bases from V and 4 bases from J, with 5 bases between. The CDR3 protein is CASSLRSTEAFF. CDR3 coding DNA: TGTGCCAGCAGCTTACGCAGCACTGAAGCTTTCTTT.

The chain uses TRBV27 and TRBJ2-2; TRBD2 matches at 15 bases. CDR3 length equals 19 residues. Germline V gene sequence: CDR1 MNHEY, CDR2 SMNVEV (reference sequence). The V segment lost 7 bases and the J segment 7 bases; nucleotides outside the gene matches: 16. The CDR3 protein is CASTSAGLAGGKTVGELFF. CDR3 nucleotides: TGTGCCAGCACCTCGGCGGGACTAGCGGGAGGAAAGACCGTCGGGGAGCTGTTTTTT.

This clonotype turned up a few times. The chain carries TRBV2 and TRBJ2-7, with 7 nucleotides matching TRBD1. This CDR3 has 12 amino acids. In germline, CDR1 is SNHLY, CDR2 FYNNEI. V gave up 10 bases and J gave up 0 bases; unmatched junction bases: 3. The CDR3 protein is CAIQGDSYEQYF. The CDR3 DNA follows: TGTGCCATCCAGGGGGACTCCTACGAGCAGTACTTC.

About this clonotype itself: At one end, the junction sequence differs from germline, possibly due to a read error. The chain links TRBV5-1 to TRBJ2-3, with TRBD2 as a possible D gene (6 bases). CDR1 is SGHRS and CDR2 is YFSETQ in the germline V gene. The CDR3 has 14 residues. CDR3 nucleotides: TGCGCCAGCAGTAATAGCGGAATAACAGGTACGCAGTATTTT. Translated, it gives CASSNSGITGTQYF.

The chain is built from TRBV5-5 and TRBJ2-4; 7 bases line up with TRBD1. The V and J ends lost 0 bases and 0 bases, in that order; junction bases with no gene match: 6. The germline V gene encodes CDR1 SGHKS and CDR2 YYEKEE (reference sequence). The CDR3 length is 17 residues. Here the CDR3 reads CASSLDLRQGAKNIQYF. CDR3 nucleotides: TGTGCCAGCAGCTTGGACCTCCGACAGGGAGCCAAAAACATTCAGTACTTC.